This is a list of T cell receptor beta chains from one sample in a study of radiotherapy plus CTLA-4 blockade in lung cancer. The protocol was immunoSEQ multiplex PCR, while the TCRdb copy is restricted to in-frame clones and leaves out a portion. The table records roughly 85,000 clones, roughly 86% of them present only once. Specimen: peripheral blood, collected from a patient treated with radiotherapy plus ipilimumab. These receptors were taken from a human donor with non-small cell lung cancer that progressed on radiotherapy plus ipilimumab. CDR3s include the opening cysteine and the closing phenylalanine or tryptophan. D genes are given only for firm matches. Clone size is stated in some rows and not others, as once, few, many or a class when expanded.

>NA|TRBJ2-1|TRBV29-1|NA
TGCAGCGTTGAAGGGGGGATCGGCTCCTACAATGAGCAGTTCTTC
CSVEGGIGSYNEQFF
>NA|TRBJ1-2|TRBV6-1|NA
TGTGCCAGCAGTGAACCCGGGACGGACTATGGCTACACCTTC
CASSEPGTDYGYTF
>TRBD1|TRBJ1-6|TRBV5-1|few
TGCGCCAGCAGCTTCGGACAGGCTGATAATTCACCCCTCCACTTT
CASSFGQADNSPLHF
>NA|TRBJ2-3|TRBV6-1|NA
TGTGCCAGCAGTGAAAGTGGGGCCCTCAGCGTGAATACGCAGTATTTT
CASSESGALSVNTQYF
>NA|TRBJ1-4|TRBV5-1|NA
TGCGCCAGCAGCCCTACAGCGGAACAAAATGAAAAACTGTTTTTT
CASSPTAEQNEKLFF
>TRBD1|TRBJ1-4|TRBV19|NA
TGTGCCAGTAGCCTCCGGACAGGGCTTATTAATGAAAAACTGTTTTTT
CASSLRTGLINEKLFF
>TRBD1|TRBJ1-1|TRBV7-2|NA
TGTGCCAGCAGCTATTTTCCGGGACAGTTGAACACTGAAGCTTTCTTT
CASSYFPGQLNTEAFF
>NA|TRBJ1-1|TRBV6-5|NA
TGTGCCAGCAGTCTGGGGGGGGACACTGAAGCTTTCTTT
CASSLGGDTEAFF
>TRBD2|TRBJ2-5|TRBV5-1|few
TGCGCCAGCAGCTCCGGACTAGCGGGAGGGCGAGAGACCCAGTACTTC
CASSSGLAGGRETQYF
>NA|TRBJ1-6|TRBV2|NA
TGTGCCAGCAGTGCATGGGAAAGGAATTCACCCCTCCACTTT
CASSAWERNSPLHF
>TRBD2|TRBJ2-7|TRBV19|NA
TGTGCCAGTAGTATTGGGTCTAGCGGGAGTTACGAGCAGTACTTC
CASSIGSSGSYEQYF
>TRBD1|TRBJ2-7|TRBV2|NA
TGTGCCAGCAGTGAAGGAGTGGGGACAGGGTACTACGAGCAGTACTTC
CASSEGVGTGYYEQYF
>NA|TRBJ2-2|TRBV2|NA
TGTGCCAGCAGGAGGACAGCGAACACCGGGGAGCTGTTTTTT
CASRRTANTGELFF
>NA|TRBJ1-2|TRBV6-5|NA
TGTGCCAGCAGTGTAGGGGGTTCGGGTGGCTACACCTTC
CASSVGGSGGYTF
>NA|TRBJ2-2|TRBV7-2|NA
TGTGCCAGCAGCTTAAGGGCCGCGGGCACCGGGGAGCTGTTTTTT
CASSLRAAGTGELFF
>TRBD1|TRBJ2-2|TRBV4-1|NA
TGCGCCAGCAGCCGTGGGACAGGGTGGTTCGACGGGGAGCTGTTTTTT
CASSRGTGWFDGELFF
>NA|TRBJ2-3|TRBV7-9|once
TGTGCCAGCAGATCGCCAGCACCCGATACGCAGTATTTT
CASRSPAPDTQYF
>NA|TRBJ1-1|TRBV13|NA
TGTGCCAGCAGCTTAGGCGGGGGGAACACTGAAGCTTTCTTT
CASSLGGGNTEAFF
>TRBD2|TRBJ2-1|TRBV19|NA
TGTGCCAGTACCACTAGCGGGAGTCGGAATGAGCAGTTCTTC
CASTTSGSRNEQFF
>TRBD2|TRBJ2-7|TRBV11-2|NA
TGTGCCAGCAGCGCAGGGACTAGCGGGAGTTACGAGCAGTACTTC
CASSAGTSGSYEQYF
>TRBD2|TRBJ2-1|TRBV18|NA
TGTGCCAGCTCACCTCGACTAGCGGGACCCACGGGGAATGAGCAGTTCTTC
CASSPRLAGPTGNEQFF
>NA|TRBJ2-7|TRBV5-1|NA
TGCGCCAGCAGCTGGTCCGGGACTGGCTCCTACGAGCAGTACTTC
CASSWSGTGSYEQYF
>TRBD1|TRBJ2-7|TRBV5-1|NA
TGCGCCAGCAGCAACGGACAGGGTCTTGATGAGCAGTACTTC
CASSNGQGLDEQYF
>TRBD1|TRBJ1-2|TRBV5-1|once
TGCGCCAGCAGCAGGACAGGGATCTATGGCTACACCTTC
CASSRTGIYGYTF
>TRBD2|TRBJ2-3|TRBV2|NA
TGTGCCAGCAGCGGGACTAGCGTGAACACAGATACGCAGTATTTT
CASSGTSVNTDTQYF
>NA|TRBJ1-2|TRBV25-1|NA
TGTGCCAGCAGTGTGGGCAGACCGGGCGGCTACACCTTC
CASSVGRPGGYTF
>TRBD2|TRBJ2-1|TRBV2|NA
TGTGCCAGCAGTGAAACGGGCCTAGCGGGAGAATTAAATGAGCAGTTCTTC
CASSETGLAGELNEQFF
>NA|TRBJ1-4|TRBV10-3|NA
TGTGCCATCAGTGAGGGGGGGAGTAATGAAAAACTGTTTTTT
CAISEGGSNEKLFF
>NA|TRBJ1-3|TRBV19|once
TGTGCCAGTAGACCACTCGGCTCTGGAAACACCATATATTTT
CASRPLGSGNTIYF
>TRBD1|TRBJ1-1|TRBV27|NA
TGTGCCAGCAGTTTACAGGGGGGCACTGAAGCTTTCTTT
CASSLQGGTEAFF
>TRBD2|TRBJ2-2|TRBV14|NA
TGTGCCAGCAGCCCACTAGCGGGGGGTACCGGGGAGCTGTTTTTT
CASSPLAGGTGELFF
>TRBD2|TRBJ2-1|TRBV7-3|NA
TGTGCCAGCAGCCCCCAGGTGCGGGGGGTCTACAATGAGCAGTTCTTC
CASSPQVRGVYNEQFF
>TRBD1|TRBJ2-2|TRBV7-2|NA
TGTGCCAGCAGCTTGGCGGGACAGGGAAACACCGGGGAGCTGTTTTTT
CASSLAGQGNTGELFF
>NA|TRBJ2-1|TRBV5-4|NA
TGTGCCAGCAGCCTCGGGACTTCGGCGTACAATGAGCAGTTCTTC
CASSLGTSAYNEQFF
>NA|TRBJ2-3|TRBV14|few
TGTGCCAGCAGCCAAGGATGGGGCCCAGTCGAGGATACGCAGTATTTT
CASSQGWGPVEDTQYF
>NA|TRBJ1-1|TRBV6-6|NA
TGTGCCAGCAGCCCTAGCGTCACCTGGGAAGCTTTCTTT
CASSPSVTWEAFF
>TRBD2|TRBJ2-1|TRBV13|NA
TGTGCCAGCAGCTCCCGGACTAGCGGGGGGGGCAATGAGCAGTTCTTC
CASSSRTSGGGNEQFF
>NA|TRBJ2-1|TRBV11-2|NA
TGTGCCAGCAGCTTAGAGCCCTCCCCTTTCAATGAGCAGTTCTTC
CASSLEPSPFNEQFF
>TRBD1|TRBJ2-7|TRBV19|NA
TGTGCCAGTGCGTACGGGACAGGGGGCGGGTACGAGCAGTACTTC
CASAYGTGGGYEQYF
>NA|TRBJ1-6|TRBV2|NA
TGTGCCAGCAGTGTCGCAGGGGAGGAATCACCCCTCCACTTT
CASSVAGEESPLHF
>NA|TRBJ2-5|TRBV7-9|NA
TGTGCCAGCAGCCCCCGGGACACAAGTCAGAAAGAGACCCAGTACTTC
CASSPRDTSQKETQYF